The 21 T cell receptor beta chains presented below share a single source sample, sequenced in a study of T-cell reconstitution after alpha-beta-depleted transplantation in children (dated by TCRdb to 2016 to 2017). What this sample's treatment or condition label stands for: allogeneic hematopoietic cell transplantation with graft depleted of TCRalphabeta T cells and CD19 B cells. The library was prepared using PCR. The sequencing machine was an Illumina HiSeq 2500. TCR library preparation used molecular barcoding, with unique molecular identifiers applied to normalize quantification of the TCRbeta repertoire. The public reads were quality trimmed at Q25 with fastp and then assembled into clones with MiXCR by TCRdb, keeping productive beta chains. Records with the same CDR3 protein are collapsed into one entry carrying the most frequent genes and DNA. The sample yields around 15,000 distinct CDR3 sequences; under 6.5% were counted once. 5.5% to 8.5% of the sample is taken by the ten largest.

The sample consisted of PBMCs, taken before TCRalphabeta/CD19-depleted stem cell transplant. The receptors originated from a boy aged 5-17 years with acute lymphoblastic leukemia, due to receive a stem cell transplant.

This clonotype was counted ten times or more. The genes are TRBV5-1 and TRBJ2-5; tentative D call: TRBD2 (6 bases). The CDR3 runs to 15 residues. In germline, CDR1 is SGHRS, CDR2 YFSETQ. V lost 5 bases to trimming and J lost 5 bases, with 19 bases between them. CDR3 in amino acids: CASSSEGPGVETQYF. The CDR3 DNA reads TGCGCCAGCAGTTCCGAGGGACCGGGGGTCGAGACCCAGTACTTC.

This clonotype was seen repeatedly, ten times or more. This sequence joins TRBV25-1 and TRBJ1-2; D gene uncertain. This CDR3 has 16 residues. Germline lookup yields CDR1 MGHDK and CDR2 SYGVNS. Trimming cost V 0 bases and J 11 bases, with 22 bases left between them. The CDR3 protein is CASSEYGAASRSGYTF. The CDR3, as DNA: TGTGCCAGCAGTGAATATGGAGCGGCCTCGAGGTCCGGTTACACCTTC.

This clonotype has ten or more counts. The gene calls are TRBV12-3 or TRBV12-4 and TRBJ1-4, with no clear D. Trimming took 3 bases from V and 4 from J, leaving 3 bases between them. The CDR3 totals 12 residues. CDR3 nucleotides: TGTGCCAGCAGTTTCCATAATGAAAAACTGTTTTTT. This translates into CASSFHNEKLFF.

By share, this clonotype counts as medium-sized. The genes are TRBV20-1 and TRBJ2-2, with D possibly matching TRBD1 (6 bases). This CDR3 is built from 15 residues. Germline CDR1 DFQATT, CDR2 SNEGSKA (reference sequence). V lost 5 bases and J lost 2, with 15 bases in between. The CDR3 spells CSASKQGSNTGELFF. The CDR3 DNA is TGCAGTGCTTCAAAACAGGGAAGTAACACCGGGGAGCTGTTTTTT.

This clonotype was counted ten times or more. The rearrangement joins TRBV28 to TRBJ1-2; 7 bases align to TRBD1. This CDR3 has 14 residues. Trimming at V came to 6 bases and at J to 8 bases, leaving 12 bases not matched to a gene. The germline CDR1 and CDR2 sequences are MDHEN and SYDVKM. The CDR3 DNA follows: TGTGCCAGCAGCCCGACAGGGAGAAGGGTGGGCTACACCTTC. Residues: CASSPTGRRVGYTF.

This clonotype was seen repeatedly, ten times or more. The rearrangement joins TRBV7-9 to TRBJ1-1, with D unclear. The CDR3 sequence is 15 residues long. V lost 1 base to trimming and J lost 0 bases, with 9 bases between them. The germline V gene has CDR1 SEHNR and CDR2 FQNEAQ (reference sequence). This CDR3 reads CASSLGYTMNTEAFF. CDR3 nucleotide sequence: TGTGCCAGCAGCTTAGGGTACACAATGAACACTGAAGCTTTCTTT.

At least ten counts were recorded for this clonotype. The chain has TRBV5-1 and TRBJ1-1, with unresolved D. Germline-derived CDR1 and CDR2 are SGHRS and YFSETQ. The CDR3 length is 14 residues. The V end lost 0 bases, the J end lost 1 base, and 7 bases lay between the germline ends. CDR3 amino acids: CASSLEGRNTEAFF. CDR3 DNA sequence: TGCGCCAGCAGCTTGGAGGGCCGGAACACTGAAGCTTTCTTT.

This clonotype was recorded at least ten times. This sequence joins TRBV20-1 and TRBJ1-1; tentatively, D is TRBD1 (5 bases). The V end lost 3 bases, the J end lost 1 base, and 12 bases lay between the germline ends. This CDR3 spans 14 amino acids. CDR1 DFQATT and CDR2 SNEGSKA come from the germline V gene (reference sequence). CDR3 in amino acids: CSASAEGWNTEAFF. CDR3 coding DNA: TGCAGTGCTAGTGCCGAGGGGTGGAACACTGAAGCTTTCTTT.

This clonotype qualifies as medium-sized. The chain carries TRBV7-2 and TRBJ2-5; weak D call: TRBD2 (6 bases). This CDR3 has 14 residues. Trimming cost V 5 bases and J 2 bases, with 12 bases left between them. Per germline, CDR1 SGHTA and CDR2 FQGNSA. This CDR3 reads CASSHNRGQETQYF. The CDR3, as DNA: TGTGCCAGCAGCCATAATCGGGGGCAAGAGACCCAGTACTTC.

This clonotype was recorded at least ten times. The chain links TRBV28 to TRBJ1-6; weak D call: TRBD1 (5 bases). Trimming took off 6 bases at V and 7 bases at J, with 19 bases between the two ends. Germline-derived CDR1 and CDR2 are MDHEN and SYDVKM. The length of the CDR3 is 16 residues. Here the CDR3 reads CASSLYRGRGNSPLHF. The CDR3 coding sequence is TGTGCCAGCAGCCTCTACCGGGGGAGAGGAAATTCACCCCTCCACTTT. The complete variable domain, with remaining parts taken from reference TRBV28 and TRBJ1-6, reads DVKVTQSSRYLVKRTGEKVFLECVQDMDHENMFWYRQDPGLGLRLIYFSYDVKMKEKGDIPEGYSVSREKKERFSLILESASTNQTSMYLCASSLYRGRGNSPLHFGNGTRLTVT.

There are many counts of this clonotype. As DNA, the CDR3 is TGCAGTGCTACTGGCAGGGTTAATCAGCCCCAGCATTTT. It is translated as CSATGRVNQPQHF. The chain uses TRBV20-1 and TRBJ1-5, with D possibly matching TRBD1 (5 bases). Germline CDR1 is DFQATT and CDR2 is SNEGSKA (reference sequence). Deletions cut 4 bases from V and 4 bases from J, with 11 bases between. The CDR3 extends over 13 amino acids.

This clonotype has ten or more counts. This rearrangement joins TRBV6-1 to TRBJ2-1, with 11 bases identical to TRBD2. Germline lookup yields CDR1 MNHNS and CDR2 SASEGT. J was trimmed by 8 bases and V by 2 bases; bases with no gene match: 5. This CDR3 contains 15 residues. As DNA, the CDR3 is TGTGCCAGCAGTGAAATAGCGGGAGGGCCTGATGAGCAGTTCTTC. This encodes CASSEIAGGPDEQFF.

The sample holds many counts of this clonotype. The CDR3 region has the DNA TGTGCCAGCAGTCCCTCAGGGGGGCACTACGAGCAGTACTTC. Translated: CASSPSGGHYEQYF. V gene TRBV27 combines with J gene TRBJ2-7, with D maybe TRBD1 (7 bases). Trimming stripped 5 bases from V and 3 bases from J, with 14 bases between. The CDR3 runs 14 residues. Germline lookup yields CDR1 MNHEY and CDR2 SMNVEV (reference sequence).

This clonotype appeared many times. The rearrangement joins TRBV12-5 to TRBJ1-3, with TRBD1 identical over 7 bases. The V gene's germline CDR1 is LGHNT and CDR2 FRNRAP. Trimming at V came to 6 bases and at J to 2 bases, leaving 4 bases not matched to a gene. The length of the CDR3 is 14 residues. CDR3 sequence (DNA): TGTGCTAGTGGCCCTGACAGGGCTGGAAACACCATATATTTT. Protein product: CASGPDRAGNTIYF.

This clonotype showed up just a few times. The chain recombines TRBV16 with TRBJ1-3; unclear D gene. V shed 1 base and J shed 4 bases, with 5 bases lying between them. The CDR3 contains 13 residues. Germline-derived CDR1 and CDR2 are KGHSY and FQNENV. The CDR3 is CASSQFTGNTIYF. The CDR3 DNA follows: TGTGCCAGCAGCCAATTTACGGGAAACACCATATATTTT.

In this sample, this clonotype turned up many times. This chain joins TRBV28 and TRBJ2-3; D unresolved. The CDR3 contains 13 residues. Germline loops: CDR1 MDHEN, CDR2 SYDVKM. V lost 10 bases and J 4 bases, leaving 15 bases between the germline ends. This CDR3 reads CATRVLEPDTQYF. The CDR3 DNA reads TGTGCCACCCGAGTCCTGGAACCAGATACGCAGTATTTT.

This clonotype was recorded many times. V and J are TRBV6-6 and TRBJ2-7; no clear D. Germline lookup yields CDR1 MNHNY and CDR2 SVGAGI (reference sequence). V was clipped by 5 bases and J by 2 bases, with 10 bases between them. The CDR3 loop spans 13 amino acids. The CDR3: CASSPSWPYEQYF. The CDR3 nucleotides are TGTGCCAGCAGTCCATCGTGGCCCTACGAGCAGTACTTC.

This clonotype ranks as medium-sized. The chain employs TRBV12-3 or TRBV12-4 and TRBJ2-5; 9 bases align to TRBD2. This CDR3 is 15 amino acids long. The ends lost 3 bases at V and 4 bases at J; junction bases unmatched: 6. The CDR3 DNA follows: TGTGCCAGCAGTTTGGGCGGGAGGGCCTCAGAGACCCAGTACTTC. As protein: CASSLGGRASETQYF.

This clonotype was counted many times. The chain has TRBV4-2 and TRBJ2-5; 7 positions agree with TRBD1. The V gene's germline CDR1 is LGHNA and CDR2 YNFKEQ. This CDR3 spans 14 amino acids. Germline trimming cut 5 bases from V and 5 bases from J; bases unmatched to any gene: 8. The CDR3 coding sequence is TGTGCCAGCAGCACCCGGACAGGCCGGGAGACCCAGTACTTC. Its protein product is CASSTRTGRETQYF.

By its share, this clonotype is medium-sized. V usage is TRBV27 and J usage is TRBJ2-7; TRBD2 matches 7 bases. The CDR3 contains 18 residues. Trimming removed 6 bases from V and 0 bases from J; junction bases left unmatched: 17. Germline values: CDR1 MNHEY, CDR2 SMNVEV (reference sequence). The CDR3 loop reads CASSTFWGGTEDSYEQYF. CDR3 sequence (DNA): TGTGCCAGCAGCACCTTCTGGGGGGGGACTGAGGACTCCTACGAGCAGTACTTC.

This clonotype was recorded many times. The chain uses TRBV12-3 or TRBV12-4 and TRBJ2-7, with D possibly TRBD1 on 6 matching bases. The CDR3 totals 15 residues. V lost 1 base to trimming and J lost 5 bases, with 15 bases between them. The CDR3, as DNA: TGTGCCAGCAGTTTAGATTGGCAGGGGAGCCACGAGCAGTACTTC. As protein: CASSLDWQGSHEQYF.